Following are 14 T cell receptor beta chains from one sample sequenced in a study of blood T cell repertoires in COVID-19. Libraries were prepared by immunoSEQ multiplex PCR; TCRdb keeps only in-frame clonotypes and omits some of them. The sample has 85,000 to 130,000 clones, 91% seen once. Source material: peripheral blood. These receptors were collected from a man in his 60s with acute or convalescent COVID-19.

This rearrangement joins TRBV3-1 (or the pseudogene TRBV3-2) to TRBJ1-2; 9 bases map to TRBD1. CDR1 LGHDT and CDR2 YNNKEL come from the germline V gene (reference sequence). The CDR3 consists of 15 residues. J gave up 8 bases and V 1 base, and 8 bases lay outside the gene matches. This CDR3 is CASSQAGQGMWGYTF. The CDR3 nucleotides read TGTGCCAGCAGCCAAGCCGGACAGGGGATGTGGGGCTACACCTTC.

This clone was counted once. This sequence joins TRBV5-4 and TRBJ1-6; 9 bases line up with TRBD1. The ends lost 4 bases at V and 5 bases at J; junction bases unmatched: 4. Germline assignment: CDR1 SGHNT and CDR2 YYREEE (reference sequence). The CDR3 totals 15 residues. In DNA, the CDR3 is TGTGCCAGCAGCCTACGGACAGGGGATAATTCACCCCTCCACTTT. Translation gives CASSLRTGDNSPLHF. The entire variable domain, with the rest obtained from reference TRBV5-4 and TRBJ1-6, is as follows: ETGVTQSPTHLIKTRGQQVTLRCSSQSGHNTVSWYQQALGQGPQFIFQYYREEENGRGNFPPRFSGLQFPNYSSELNVNALELDDSALYLCASSLRTGDNSPLHFGNGTRLTVT.

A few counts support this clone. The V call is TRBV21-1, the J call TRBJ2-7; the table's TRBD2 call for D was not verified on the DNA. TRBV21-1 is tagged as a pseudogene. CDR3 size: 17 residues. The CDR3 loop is CASSKGCGKTNSYEQYF. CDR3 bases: TGTGCCAGCAGCAAAGGGTGCGGGAAAACAAACTCCTACGAGCAGTACTTC.

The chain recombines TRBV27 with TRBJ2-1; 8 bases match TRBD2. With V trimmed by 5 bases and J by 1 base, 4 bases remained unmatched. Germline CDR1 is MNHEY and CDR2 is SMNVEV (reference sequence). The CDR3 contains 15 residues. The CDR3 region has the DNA TGTGCCAGCAGTCTGAGACTAGCGTCCTACAATGAGCAGTTCTTC. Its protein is CASSLRLASYNEQFF.

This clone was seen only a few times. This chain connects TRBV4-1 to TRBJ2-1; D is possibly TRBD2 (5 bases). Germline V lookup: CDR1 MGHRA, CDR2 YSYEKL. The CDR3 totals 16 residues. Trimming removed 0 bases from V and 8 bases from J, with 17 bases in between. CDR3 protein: CASSQEPASLVHEQFF. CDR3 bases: TGCGCCAGCAGCCAAGAACCCGCTAGCCTAGTCCATGAGCAGTTCTTC.

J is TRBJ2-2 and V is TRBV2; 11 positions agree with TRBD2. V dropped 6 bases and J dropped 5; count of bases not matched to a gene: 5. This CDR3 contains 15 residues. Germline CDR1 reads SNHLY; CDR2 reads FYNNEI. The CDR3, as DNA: TGTGCCAGCAGGGCACTAGCGGGAGATACCGGGGAGCTGTTTTTT. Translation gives CASRALAGDTGELFF.

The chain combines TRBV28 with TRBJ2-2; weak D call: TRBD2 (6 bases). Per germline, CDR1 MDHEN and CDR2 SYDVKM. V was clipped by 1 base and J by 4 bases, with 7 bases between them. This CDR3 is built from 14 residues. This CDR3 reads CASSLSGGTGELFF. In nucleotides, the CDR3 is TGTGCCAGCAGTTTATCCGGGGGCACCGGGGAGCTGTTTTTT.

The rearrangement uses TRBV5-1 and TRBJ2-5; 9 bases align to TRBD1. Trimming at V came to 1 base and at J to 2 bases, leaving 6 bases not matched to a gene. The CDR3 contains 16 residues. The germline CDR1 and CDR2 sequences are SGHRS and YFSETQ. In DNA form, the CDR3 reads TGCGCCAGCAGCTTGTCGGGACAGGGTGGGCAAGAGACCCAGTACTTC. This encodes CASSLSGQGGQETQYF.

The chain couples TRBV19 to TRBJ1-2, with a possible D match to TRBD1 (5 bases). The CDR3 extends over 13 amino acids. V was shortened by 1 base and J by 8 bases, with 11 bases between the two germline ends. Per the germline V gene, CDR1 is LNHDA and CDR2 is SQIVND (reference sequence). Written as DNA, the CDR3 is TGTGCCAGTAGTATAGGCCCGGAGGGGGGCTACACCTTC. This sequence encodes CASSIGPEGGYTF.

Here the CDR3 DNA reads TGTGCCAGCAGCCCCCGACAGGGAGGAGAGACCCAGTACTTC. Translation: CASSPRQGGETQYF. The chain is built from TRBV7-9 and TRBJ2-5; weak D call: TRBD1 (7 bases). Trimming shortened V by 5 bases and J by 4 bases, and 14 bases separated the two germline ends. This CDR3 region has 14 residues. CDR1 SEHNR and CDR2 FQNEAQ come from the germline V gene (reference sequence).

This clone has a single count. The CDR3 loop is CASSRIQVVFTEAFF. The DNA for the CDR3 is TGTGCCAGCAGCCGTATACAGGTAGTGTTCACTGAAGCTTTCTTT. The chain has TRBV7-9 and TRBJ1-1; TRBD1 is a possible D gene (5 bases). Germline V gives CDR1 SEHNR, CDR2 FQNEAQ (reference sequence). The CDR3 spans 15 residues. The V and J ends lost 5 bases and 4 bases respectively, with 17 bases between them.

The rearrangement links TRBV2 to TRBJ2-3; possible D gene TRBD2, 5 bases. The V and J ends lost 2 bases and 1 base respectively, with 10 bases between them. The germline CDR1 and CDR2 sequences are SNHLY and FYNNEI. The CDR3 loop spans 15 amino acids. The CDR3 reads CASSELSSGTDTQYF. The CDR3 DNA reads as TGTGCCAGCAGTGAACTTAGTAGCGGCACAGATACGCAGTATTTT.

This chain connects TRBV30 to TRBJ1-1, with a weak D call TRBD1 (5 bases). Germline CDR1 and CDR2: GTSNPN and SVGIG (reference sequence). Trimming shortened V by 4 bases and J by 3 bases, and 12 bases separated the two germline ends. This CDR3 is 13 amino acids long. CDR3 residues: CAWKQEQDTEAFF. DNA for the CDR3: TGTGCCTGGAAACAGGAGCAGGACACTGAAGCTTTCTTT.

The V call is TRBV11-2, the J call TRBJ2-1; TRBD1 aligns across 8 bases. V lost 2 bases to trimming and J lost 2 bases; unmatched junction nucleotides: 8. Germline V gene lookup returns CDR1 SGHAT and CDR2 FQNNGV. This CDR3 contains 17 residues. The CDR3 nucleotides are TGTGCCAGCAGCTTAAGGGCTGTGGGACAGGCCTACAATGAGCAGTTCTTC. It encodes CASSLRAVGQAYNEQFF.